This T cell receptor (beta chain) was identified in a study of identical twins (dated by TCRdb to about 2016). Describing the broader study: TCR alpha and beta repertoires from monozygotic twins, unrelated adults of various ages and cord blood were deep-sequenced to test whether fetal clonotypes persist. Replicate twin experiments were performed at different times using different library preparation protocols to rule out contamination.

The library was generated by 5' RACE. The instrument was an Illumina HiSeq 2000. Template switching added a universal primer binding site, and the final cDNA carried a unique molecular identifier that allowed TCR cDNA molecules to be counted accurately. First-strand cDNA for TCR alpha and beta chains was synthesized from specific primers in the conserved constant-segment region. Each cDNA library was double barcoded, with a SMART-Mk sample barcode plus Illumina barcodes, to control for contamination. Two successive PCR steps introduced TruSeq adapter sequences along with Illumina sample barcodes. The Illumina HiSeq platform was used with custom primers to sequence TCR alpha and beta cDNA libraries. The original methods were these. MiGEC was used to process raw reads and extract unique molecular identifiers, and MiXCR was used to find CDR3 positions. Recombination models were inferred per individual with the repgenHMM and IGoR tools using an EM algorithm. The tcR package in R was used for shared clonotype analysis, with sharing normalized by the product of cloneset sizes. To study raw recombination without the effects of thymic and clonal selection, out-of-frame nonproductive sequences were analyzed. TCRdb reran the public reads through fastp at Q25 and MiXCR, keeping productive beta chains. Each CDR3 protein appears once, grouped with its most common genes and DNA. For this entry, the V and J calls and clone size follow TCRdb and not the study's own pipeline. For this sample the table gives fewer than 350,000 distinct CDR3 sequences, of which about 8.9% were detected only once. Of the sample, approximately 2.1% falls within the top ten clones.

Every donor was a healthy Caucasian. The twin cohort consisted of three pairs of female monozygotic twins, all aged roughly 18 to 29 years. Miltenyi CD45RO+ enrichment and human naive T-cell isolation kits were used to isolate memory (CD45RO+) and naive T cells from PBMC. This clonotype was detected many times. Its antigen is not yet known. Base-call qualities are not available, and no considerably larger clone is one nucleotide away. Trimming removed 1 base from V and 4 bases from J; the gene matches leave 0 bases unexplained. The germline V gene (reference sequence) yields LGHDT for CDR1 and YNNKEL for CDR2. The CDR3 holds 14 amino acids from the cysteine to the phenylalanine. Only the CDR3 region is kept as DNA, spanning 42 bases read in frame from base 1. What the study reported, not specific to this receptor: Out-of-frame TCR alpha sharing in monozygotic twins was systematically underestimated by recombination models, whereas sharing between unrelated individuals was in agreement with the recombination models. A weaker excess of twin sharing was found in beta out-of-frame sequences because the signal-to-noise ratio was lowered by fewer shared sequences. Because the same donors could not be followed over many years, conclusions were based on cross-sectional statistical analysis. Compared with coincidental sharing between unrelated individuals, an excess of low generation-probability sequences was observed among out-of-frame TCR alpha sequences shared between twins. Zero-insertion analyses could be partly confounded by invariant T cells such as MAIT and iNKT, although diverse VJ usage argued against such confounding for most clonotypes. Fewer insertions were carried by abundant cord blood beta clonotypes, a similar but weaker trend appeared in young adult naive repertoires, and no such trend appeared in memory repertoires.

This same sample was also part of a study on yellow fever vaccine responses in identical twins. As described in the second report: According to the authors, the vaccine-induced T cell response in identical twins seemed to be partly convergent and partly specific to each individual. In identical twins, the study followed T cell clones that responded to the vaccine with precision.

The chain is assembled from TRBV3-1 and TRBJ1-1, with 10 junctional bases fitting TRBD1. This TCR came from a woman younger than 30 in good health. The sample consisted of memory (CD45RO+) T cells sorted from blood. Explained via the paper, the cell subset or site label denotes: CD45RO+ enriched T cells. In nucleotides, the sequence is TGTGCCAGCAGCCAAGGGGACAGGGGCACTGAAGCTTTCTTT. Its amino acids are CASSQGDRGTEAFF. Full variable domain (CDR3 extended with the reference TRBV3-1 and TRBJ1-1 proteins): DTAVSQTPKYLVTQMGNDKSIKCEQNLGHDTMYWYKQDSKKFLKIMFSYNNKELIINETVPNRFSPKSPDKAHLNLHINSLELGDSAVYFCASSQGDRGTEAFFGQGTRLTVV.